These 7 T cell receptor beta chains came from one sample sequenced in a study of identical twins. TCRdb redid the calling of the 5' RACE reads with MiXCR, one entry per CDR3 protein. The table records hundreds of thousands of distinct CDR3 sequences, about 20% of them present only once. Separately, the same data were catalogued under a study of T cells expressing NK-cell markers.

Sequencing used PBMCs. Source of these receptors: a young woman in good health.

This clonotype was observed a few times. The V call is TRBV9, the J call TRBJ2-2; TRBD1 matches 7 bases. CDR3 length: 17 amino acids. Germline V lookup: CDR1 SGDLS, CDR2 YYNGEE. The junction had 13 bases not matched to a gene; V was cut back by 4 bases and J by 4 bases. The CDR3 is CASSLPSRGPGTGELFF. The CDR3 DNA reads TGTGCCAGCAGCCTTCCTTCTAGGGGGCCTGGCACCGGGGAGCTGTTTTTT.

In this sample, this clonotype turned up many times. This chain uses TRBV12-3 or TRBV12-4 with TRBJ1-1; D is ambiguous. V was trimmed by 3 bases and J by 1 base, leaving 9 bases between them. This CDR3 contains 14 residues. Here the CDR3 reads CASSLRRQNTEAFF. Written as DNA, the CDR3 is TGTGCCAGCAGTTTGCGACGGCAGAACACTGAAGCTTTCTTT.

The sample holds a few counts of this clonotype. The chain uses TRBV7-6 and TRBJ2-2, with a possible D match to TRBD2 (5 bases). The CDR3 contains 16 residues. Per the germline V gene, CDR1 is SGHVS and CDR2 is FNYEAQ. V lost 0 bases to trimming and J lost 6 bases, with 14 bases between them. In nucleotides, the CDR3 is TGTGCCAGCAGCTTAGCAGTGGCCAGCGGCGCCGGGGAGCTGTTTTTT. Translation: CASSLAVASGAGELFF.

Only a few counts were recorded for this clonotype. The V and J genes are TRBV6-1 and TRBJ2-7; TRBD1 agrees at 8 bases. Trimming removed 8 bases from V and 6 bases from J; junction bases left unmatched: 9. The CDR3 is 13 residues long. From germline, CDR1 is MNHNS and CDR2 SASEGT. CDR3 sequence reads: CASDRQGAGEQYF. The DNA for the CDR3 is TGTGCCAGCGATAGGCAGGGGGCCGGCGAGCAGTACTTC.

Here the CDR3 DNA reads TGCGCCAGCAGCCAGATTCAGGGGCACCAAGAGACCCAGTACTTC. Encoded protein: CASSQIQGHQETQYF. This chain links TRBV4-3 with TRBJ2-5; the D gene is possibly TRBD1 (6 bases). Germline CDR1 reads LGHNA; CDR2 reads YSLEER. The V end was cut by 3 bases, the J end by 0 bases, with 11 bases between. This CDR3 has 15 amino acids.

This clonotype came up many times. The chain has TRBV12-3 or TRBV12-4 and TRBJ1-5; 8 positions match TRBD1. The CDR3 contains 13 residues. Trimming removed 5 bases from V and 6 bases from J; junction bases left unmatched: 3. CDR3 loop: CASSAGQGQPQHF. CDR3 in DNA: TGTGCCAGCAGTGCAGGACAGGGTCAGCCCCAGCATTTT.

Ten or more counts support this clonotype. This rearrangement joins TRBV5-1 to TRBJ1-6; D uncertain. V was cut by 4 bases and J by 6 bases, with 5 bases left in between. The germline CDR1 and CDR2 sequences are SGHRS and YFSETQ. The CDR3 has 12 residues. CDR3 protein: CASSGLNSPLHF. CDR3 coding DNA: TGCGCCAGCAGCGGGCTTAATTCACCCCTCCACTTT.